This is a list of T cell receptor beta chains from one sample in a study of response to subunit inactivated influenza vaccine. TCRdb redid the calling of the RT-PCR reads with MiXCR, one entry per CDR3 protein. The data show fewer than 650,000 distinct CDR3 sequences, over 10% seen once. The material was PBMCs from blood, obtained 40 to 50 days after vaccination. These receptors came from a man aged 45-60 years who received an inactivated influenza vaccine. The CDR3 runs from the conserved cysteine through the conserved F or W. D genes are given only for firm matches. Size is omitted from some rows. Given values are once, few, many or a class for expanded clones.

D gene,clone size,V gene,J gene,CDR3 protein,CDR3 DNA
TRBD1,few,TRBV28,TRBJ2-1,CASSFSTGDYDNEQFF,TGTGCCAGCAGTTTTTCGACAGGGGATTATGACAATGAGCAGTTCTTC
-,-,TRBV5-1,TRBJ2-4,CASSLEGSGNIQYF,TGCGCCAGCAGCTTGGAGGGGTCGGGAAACATTCAGTACTTC
-,-,TRBV10-1,TRBJ2-7,CASSEDGPYEQYF,TGCGCCAGCAGTGAGGACGGCCCCTACGAGCAGTACTTC
-,many,TRBV15,TRBJ1-4,CATSRPSEGGSAKLFF,TGTGCCACCAGCAGACCCTCGGAGGGGGGTTCGGCGAAACTGTTTTTT
TRBD1,few,TRBV29-1,TRBJ2-7,CSVEGTGEKNPYEQYF,TGCAGCGTCGAAGGGACAGGGGAGAAAAACCCCTACGAGCAGTACTTC
-,few,TRBV18,TRBJ1-1,CASSPSTERRTEAFF,TGTGCCAGCTCACCCTCGACAGAGAGGAGGACTGAAGCTTTCTTT
-,few,TRBV7-2,TRBJ2-3,CASSLARGRRADTQYF,TGTGCCAGCAGCTTAGCCCGAGGGCGAAGGGCAGATACGCAGTATTTT
-,few,TRBV3-1,TRBJ1-4,CASSHRSEKLFF,TGTGCCAGCAGCCACCGGAGCGAAAAACTGTTTTTT
TRBD1,few,TRBV14,TRBJ1-2,CASSQAGQARHGYTF,TGTGCCAGCAGCCAAGCCGGACAGGCGAGACATGGCTACACCTTC
-,few,TRBV5-1,TRBJ2-3,CASSLGQVSTDTQYF,TGCGCCAGCAGCTTGGGGCAGGTCAGCACAGATACGCAGTATTTT
-,-,TRBV20-1,TRBJ2-1,CSARAGESLNEQFF,TGCAGTGCTAGAGCGGGGGAGTCTTTAAATGAGCAGTTCTTC
-,-,TRBV28,TRBJ1-2,CASSLGAAYYGYTF,TGTGCCAGCAGTTTAGGGGCAGCCTACTATGGCTACACCTTC
TRBD2,-,TRBV5-4,TRBJ2-3,CASSSGGGLPDTQYF,TGTGCCAGCAGCTCCGGGGGGGGACTCCCAGATACGCAGTATTTT
-,many,TRBV7-8,TRBJ2-2,CASSLAGSGELFF,TGTGCCAGCAGCTTAGCGGGTTCCGGGGAGCTGTTTTTT
-,few,TRBV7-2,TRBJ1-1,CASSLRPRGTTEAFF,TGTGCCAGCAGCTTAAGACCCAGGGGTACCACTGAAGCTTTCTTT